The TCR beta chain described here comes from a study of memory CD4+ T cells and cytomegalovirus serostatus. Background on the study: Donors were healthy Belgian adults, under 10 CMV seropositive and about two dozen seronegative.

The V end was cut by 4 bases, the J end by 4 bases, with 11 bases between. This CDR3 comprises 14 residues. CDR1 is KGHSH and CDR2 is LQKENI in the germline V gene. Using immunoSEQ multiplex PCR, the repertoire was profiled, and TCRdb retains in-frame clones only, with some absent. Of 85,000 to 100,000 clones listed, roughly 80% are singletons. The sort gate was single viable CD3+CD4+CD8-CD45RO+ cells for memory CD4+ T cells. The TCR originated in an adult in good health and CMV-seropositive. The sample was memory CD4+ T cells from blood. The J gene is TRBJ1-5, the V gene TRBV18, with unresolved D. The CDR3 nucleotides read TGTGCCAGCTCACTGGGCCAAACTAATCAGCCCCAGCATTTT. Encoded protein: CASSLGQTNQPQHF.